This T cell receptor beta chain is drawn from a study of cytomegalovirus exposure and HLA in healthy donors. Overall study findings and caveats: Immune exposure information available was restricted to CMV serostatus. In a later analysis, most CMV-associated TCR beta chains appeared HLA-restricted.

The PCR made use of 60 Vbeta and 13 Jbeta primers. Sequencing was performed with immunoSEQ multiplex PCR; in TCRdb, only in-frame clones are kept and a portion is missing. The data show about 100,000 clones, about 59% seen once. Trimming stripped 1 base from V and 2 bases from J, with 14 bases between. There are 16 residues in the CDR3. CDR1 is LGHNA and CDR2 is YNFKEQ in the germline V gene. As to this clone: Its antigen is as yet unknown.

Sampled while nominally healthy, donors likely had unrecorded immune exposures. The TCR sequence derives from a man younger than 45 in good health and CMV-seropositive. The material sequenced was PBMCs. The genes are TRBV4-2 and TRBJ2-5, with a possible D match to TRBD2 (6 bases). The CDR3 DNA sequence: TGTGCCAGCAGCCAAGTCGGGGGTACTACACAAGAGACCCAGTACTTC. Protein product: CASSQVGGTTQETQYF.